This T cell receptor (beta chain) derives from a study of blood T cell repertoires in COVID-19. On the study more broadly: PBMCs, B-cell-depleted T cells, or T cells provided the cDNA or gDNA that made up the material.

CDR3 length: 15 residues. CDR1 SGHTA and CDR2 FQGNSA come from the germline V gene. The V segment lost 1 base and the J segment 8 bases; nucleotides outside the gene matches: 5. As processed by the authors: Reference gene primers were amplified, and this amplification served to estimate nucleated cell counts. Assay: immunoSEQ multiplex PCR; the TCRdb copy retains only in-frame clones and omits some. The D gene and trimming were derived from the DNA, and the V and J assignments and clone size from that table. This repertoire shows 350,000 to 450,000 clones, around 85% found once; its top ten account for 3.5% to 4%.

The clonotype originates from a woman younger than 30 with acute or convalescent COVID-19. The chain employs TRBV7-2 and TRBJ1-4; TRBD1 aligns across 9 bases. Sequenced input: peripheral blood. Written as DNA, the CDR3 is TGTGCCAGCAGCTTAGTGGGGACAGGGAGGGAAAAACTGTTTTTT. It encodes CASSLVGTGREKLFF. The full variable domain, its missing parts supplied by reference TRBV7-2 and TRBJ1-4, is GAGVSQSPSNKVTEKGKDVELRCDPISGHTALYWYRQSLGQGLEFLIYFQGNSAPDKSGLPSDRFSAERTGGSVSTLTIQRTQQEDSAVYLCASSLVGTGREKLFFGSGTQLSVL.